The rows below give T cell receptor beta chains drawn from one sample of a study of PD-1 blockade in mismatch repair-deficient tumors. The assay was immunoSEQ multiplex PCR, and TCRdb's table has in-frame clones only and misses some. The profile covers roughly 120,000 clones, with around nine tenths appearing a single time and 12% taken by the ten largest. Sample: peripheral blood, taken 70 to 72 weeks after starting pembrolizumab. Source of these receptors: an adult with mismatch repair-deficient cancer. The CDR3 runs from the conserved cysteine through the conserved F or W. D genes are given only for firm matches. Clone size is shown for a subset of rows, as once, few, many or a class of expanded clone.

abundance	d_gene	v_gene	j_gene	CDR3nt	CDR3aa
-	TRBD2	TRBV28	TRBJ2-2	TGTGCCAGCAGTCCTGGACTAGCGGATGATACGAACACCGGGGAGCTGTTTTTT	CASSPGLADDTNTGELFF
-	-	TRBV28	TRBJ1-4	TGTGCCAGCAGTTTATCCGGGACACTGGTAGAAAAACTGTTTTTT	CASSLSGTLVEKLFF
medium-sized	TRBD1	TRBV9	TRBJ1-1	TGTGCCAGCAGCCCACCCGGGACAGGGGACACTGAAGCTTTCTTT	CASSPPGTGDTEAFF
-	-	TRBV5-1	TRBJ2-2	TGCGCCAGCAGCTTGGGGGTGACCGACACCGGGGAGCTGTTTTTT	CASSLGVTDTGELFF
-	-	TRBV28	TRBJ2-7	TGTGCCAGCGCTTCTCAAGGGATCGGGCCCTACGAGCAGTACTTC	CASASQGIGPYEQYF
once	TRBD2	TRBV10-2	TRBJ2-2	TGCGCCAGCAGTCCGACTAGCGGGAACACCGGGGAGCTGTTTTTT	CASSPTSGNTGELFF
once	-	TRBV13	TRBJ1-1	TGTGCCAGCAACACCGGGGCAAGTGGCACTGAAGCTTTCTTT	CASNTGASGTEAFF
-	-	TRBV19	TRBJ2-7	TGTGCCAGTAGTACGAAACCTTACCCCGGGACACTCGAGCAGTACTTC	CASSTKPYPGTLEQYF
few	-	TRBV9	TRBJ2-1	TGTGCCAGCGGGCTCGCCGCGGATGAGCAGTTCTTC	CASGLAADEQFF
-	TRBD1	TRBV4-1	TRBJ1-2	TGCGCCAGCAGCCAAGTGGGACAGGCTAACTATGGCTACACCTTC	CASSQVGQANYGYTF
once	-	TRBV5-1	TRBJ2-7	TGCGCCAGCAGTCCGACGGGAGTCTACGAGCAGTACTTC	CASSPTGVYEQYF
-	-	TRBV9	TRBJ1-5	TGTGCCAGCAGCAAAGGGGGACCCAATCAGCCCCAGCATTTT	CASSKGGPNQPQHF
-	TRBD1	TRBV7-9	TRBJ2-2	TGTGCCAGCAGCGACGACCCGACAGGGGATACGAACACCGGGGAGCTGTTTTTT	CASSDDPTGDTNTGELFF
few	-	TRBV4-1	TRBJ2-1	TGCGCCAGCAGCCAAGGGCCAGAGCAGTTCTTC	CASSQGPEQFF
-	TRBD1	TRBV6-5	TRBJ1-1	TGTGCCAGCAGTTATGGACAGGGGAACACTGAAGCTTTCTTT	CASSYGQGNTEAFF
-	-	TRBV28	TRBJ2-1	TGTGCCAGCAGTTTCGTAATCGGGATCTCCTACAATGAGCAGTTCTTC	CASSFVIGISYNEQFF
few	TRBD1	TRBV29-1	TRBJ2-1	TGCAGCGTTGTTCAGGGGGCGCAAGTCAATGAGCAGTTCTTC	CSVVQGAQVNEQFF
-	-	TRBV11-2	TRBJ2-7	TGTGCCAGCAGCTCTAACACCCTCTACGAGCAGTACTTC	CASSSNTLYEQYF